This is a list of T cell receptor beta chains from one sample in a study of beta chain features in type 1 diabetes. Using immunoSEQ multiplex PCR, the repertoire was profiled, and TCRdb retains in-frame clones only, with some absent. The sample has fewer than 200,000 clones, around 8% seen once. The sequenced sample consisted of central memory CD4+ T cells from blood. The receptors were gathered from a man between 18 and 29 years old in good health. Each CDR3 is given with its conserved first and last residue. D genes are given only for firm matches. Clone size is not always given. Where it is, it says once, few, many or a class for expanded clones.

abundance: .
d_gene: .
v_gene: TRBV29-1
j_gene: TRBJ1-1
CDR3aa: CSVEKIKNTEAFF
CDR3nt: TGCAGCGTTGAAAAAATCAAGAACACTGAAGCTTTCTTT

abundance: .
d_gene: .
v_gene: TRBV18
j_gene: TRBJ2-1
CDR3aa: CASSPPSVNEQFF
CDR3nt: TGTGCCAGCTCACCTCCCTCAGTCAATGAGCAGTTCTTC

abundance: .
d_gene: TRBD1
v_gene: TRBV5-8
j_gene: TRBJ1-2
CDR3aa: CASSTGQPTNYGYTF
CDR3nt: TGTGCCAGCAGCACGGGACAGCCAACTAACTATGGCTACACCTTC

abundance: few
d_gene: .
v_gene: TRBV18
j_gene: TRBJ1-4
CDR3aa: CASSPQQERYEKLFF
CDR3nt: TGTGCCAGCTCACCACAACAGGAACGGTATGAAAAACTGTTTTTT

abundance: few
d_gene: .
v_gene: TRBV23-1
j_gene: TRBJ1-5
CDR3aa: CASSRPAPRAEWDQPQHF
CDR3nt: TGCGCCAGCAGTCGTCCGGCGCCTCGAGCGGAGTGGGATCAGCCCCAGCATTTT

abundance: many
d_gene: TRBD1
v_gene: TRBV7-2
j_gene: TRBJ2-5
CDR3aa: CASSSARTGTYQETQYF
CDR3nt: TGTGCCAGCAGCTCAGCTAGGACAGGGACTTACCAAGAGACCCAGTACTTC

abundance: few
d_gene: .
v_gene: TRBV4-3
j_gene: TRBJ2-1
CDR3aa: CASSVDTNSYNEQFF
CDR3nt: TGCGCCAGCAGCGTAGACACAAACTCCTACAATGAGCAGTTCTTC

abundance: many
d_gene: TRBD1
v_gene: TRBV28
j_gene: TRBJ2-7
CDR3aa: CASRSRDREYF
CDR3nt: TGTGCCAGCAGGAGCCGGGACAGAGAGTACTTC

abundance: .
d_gene: .
v_gene: TRBV7-9
j_gene: TRBJ2-1
CDR3aa: CASSLERKQFF
CDR3nt: TGTGCCAGCAGCCTAGAGCGAAAGCAGTTCTTC

abundance: few
d_gene: TRBD1
v_gene: TRBV4-1
j_gene: TRBJ2-3
CDR3aa: CASSRSGQADTQYF
CDR3nt: TGCGCCAGCAGCCGATCTGGACAGGCAGATACGCAGTATTTT

abundance: .
d_gene: TRBD1
v_gene: TRBV2
j_gene: TRBJ1-4
CDR3aa: CASKGPTGGSGELFF
CDR3nt: TGTGCCAGCAAAGGACCGACAGGGGGCTCGGGGGAACTGTTTTTT

abundance: .
d_gene: .
v_gene: TRBV5-1
j_gene: TRBJ2-1
CDR3aa: CASRSAVISYNEQFF
CDR3nt: TGCGCCAGCAGATCAGCGGTGATCTCCTACAATGAGCAGTTCTTC

abundance: .
d_gene: .
v_gene: TRBV5-8
j_gene: TRBJ2-5
CDR3aa: CASSRLGVGETQYF
CDR3nt: TGTGCCAGCAGCCGACTAGGAGTTGGAGAGACCCAGTACTTC

abundance: .
d_gene: TRBD2
v_gene: TRBV9
j_gene: TRBJ2-1
CDR3aa: CASSVAGGAWGEQFF
CDR3nt: TGTGCCAGCAGCGTAGCGGGGGGGGCCTGGGGTGAGCAGTTCTTC

abundance: .
d_gene: TRBD2
v_gene: TRBV7-2
j_gene: TRBJ2-3
CDR3aa: CASSRTSGSADTQYF
CDR3nt: TGTGCCAGCAGCCGAACTAGCGGGAGCGCAGATACGCAGTATTTT

abundance: few
d_gene: TRBD1
v_gene: TRBV28
j_gene: TRBJ1-1
CDR3aa: CASSLSGGTEAFF
CDR3nt: TGTGCCAGCAGTTTATCAGGGGGCACTGAAGCTTTCTTT

abundance: few
d_gene: TRBD2
v_gene: TRBV25-1
j_gene: TRBJ2-7
CDR3aa: CASVVAGAYEQYF
CDR3nt: TGTGCCAGCGTAGTAGCGGGAGCCTACGAGCAGTACTTC

abundance: .
d_gene: .
v_gene: TRBV11-2
j_gene: TRBJ2-7
CDR3aa: CASKNTFSYEQYF
CDR3nt: TGTGCCAGCAAAAACACATTCTCCTACGAGCAGTACTTC